This entry lists 3 T cell receptor beta chains sequenced from one sample in a study of monozygotic twins with inflammatory bowel disease. TCRdb reprocessed the 5' RACE reads, with one entry per CDR3 protein and no DNA. The table gives fewer than 550,000 distinct CDR3 sequences; the top ten clones make up roughly 2.3% of it. Specimen: blood. The source is a human donor with ulcerative colitis or Crohn's disease, or a healthy co-twin of an affected twin (not recorded which).

The chain links TRBV20-1 to TRBJ1-6; without DNA, the TCRdb call of TRBD1 cannot be checked. This CDR3 comprises 13 residues. CDR1 and CDR2 from the germline V gene are DFQATT and SNEGSKA (reference sequence). The CDR3 here is CSATDRVNSPLHF.

V and J are TRBV24-1 and TRBJ2-3; TCRdb designates TRBD1, a call that cannot be tested without DNA. There are 13 residues in the CDR3. Germline lookup yields CDR1 KGHDR and CDR2 SFDVKD. The CDR3 sequence is CATRDSQTDTQYF.

The CDR3 sequence: CASSEAGPWNTGELFF. The chain is built from TRBV6-1 and TRBJ2-2; TCRdb's D call, TRBD1, is unchecked because there is no DNA. CDR1 MNHNS and CDR2 SASEGT come from the germline V gene. This CDR3 is built from 16 residues.